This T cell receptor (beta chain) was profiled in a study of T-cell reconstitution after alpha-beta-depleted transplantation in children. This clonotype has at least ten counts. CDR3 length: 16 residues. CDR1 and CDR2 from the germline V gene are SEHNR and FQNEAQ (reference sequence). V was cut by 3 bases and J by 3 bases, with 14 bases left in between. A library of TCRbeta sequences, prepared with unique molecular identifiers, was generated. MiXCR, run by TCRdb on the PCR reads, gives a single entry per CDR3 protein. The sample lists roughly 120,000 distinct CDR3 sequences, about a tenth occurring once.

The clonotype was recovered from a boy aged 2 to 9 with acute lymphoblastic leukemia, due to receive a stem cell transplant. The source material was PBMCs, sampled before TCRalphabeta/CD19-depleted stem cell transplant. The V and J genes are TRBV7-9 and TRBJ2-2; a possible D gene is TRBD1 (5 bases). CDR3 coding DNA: TGTGCCAGCAGCTTCCCCCTAGGGGCCGACACCGGGGAGCTGTTTTTT. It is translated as CASSFPLGADTGELFF. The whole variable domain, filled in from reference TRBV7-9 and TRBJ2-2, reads DTGVSQNPRHKITKRGQNVTFRCDPISEHNRLYWYRQTLGQGPEFLTYFQNEAQLEKSRLLSDRFSAERPKGSFSTLEIQRTEQGDSAMYLCASSFPLGADTGELFFGEGSRLTVL.